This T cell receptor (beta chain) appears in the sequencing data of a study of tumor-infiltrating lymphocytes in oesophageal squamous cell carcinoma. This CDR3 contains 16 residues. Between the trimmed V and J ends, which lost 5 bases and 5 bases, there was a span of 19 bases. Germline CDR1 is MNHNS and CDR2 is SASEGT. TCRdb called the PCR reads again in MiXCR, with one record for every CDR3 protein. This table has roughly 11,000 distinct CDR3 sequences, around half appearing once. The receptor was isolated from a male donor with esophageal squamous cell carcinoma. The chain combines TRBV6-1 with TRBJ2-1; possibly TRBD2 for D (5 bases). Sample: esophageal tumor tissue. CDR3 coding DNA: TGTGCCAGCAGTCCTAAGGGAGCGGAGTTTAACAATGAGCAGTTCTTC. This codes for CASSPKGAEFNNEQFF.